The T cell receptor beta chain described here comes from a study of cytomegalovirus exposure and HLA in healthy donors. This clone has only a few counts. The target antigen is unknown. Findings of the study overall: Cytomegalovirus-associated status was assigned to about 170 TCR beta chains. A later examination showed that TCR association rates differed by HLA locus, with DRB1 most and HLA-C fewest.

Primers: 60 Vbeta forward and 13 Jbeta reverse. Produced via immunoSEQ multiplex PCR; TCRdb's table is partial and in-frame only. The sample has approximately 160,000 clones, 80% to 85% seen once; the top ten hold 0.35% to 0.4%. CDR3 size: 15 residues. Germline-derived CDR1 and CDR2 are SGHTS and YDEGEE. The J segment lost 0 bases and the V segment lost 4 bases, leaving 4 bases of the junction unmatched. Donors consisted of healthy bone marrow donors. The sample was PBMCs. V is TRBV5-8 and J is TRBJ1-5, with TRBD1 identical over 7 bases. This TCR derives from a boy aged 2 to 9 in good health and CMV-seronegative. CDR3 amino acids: CASSDGTASNQPQHF. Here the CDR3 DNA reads TGTGCCAGCAGCGACGGGACAGCTAGCAATCAGCCCCAGCATTTT.